The next 16 T cell receptor beta chains were all read from a single sample in a study of neoadjuvant nivolumab and ipilimumab in lung cancer. The repertoire was sequenced with immunoSEQ multiplex PCR; TCRdb's copy has only in-frame clones and lacks some. The sample has about 550 clones, roughly nine tenths seen once. Material: tumor tissue, obtained before neoadjuvant nivolumab, alone or with ipilimumab. The receptor set was obtained from an adult with non-small cell lung cancer. Some clones in this sample may be carry-over from other donors' samples.

The chain uses TRBV7-3 and TRBJ2-1; D might be TRBD1 (6 bases). CDR1 and CDR2 from the germline V gene are SGHTA and FQGTGA. Trimming cost V 5 bases and J 10 bases, with 21 bases left between them. This CDR3 region has 15 residues. DNA of the CDR3: TGTGCCAGCAGCGCCTTACAGGGCTCAACCCAGGAGCAGTTCTTC. Translated, it gives CASSALQGSTQEQFF.

The V gene is TRBV7-6, the J gene TRBJ2-3; 9 positions match TRBD2. The CDR3 loop spans 16 amino acids. Losses at the gene ends were 2 bases for V and 5 bases for J; bases not matched to a gene: 8. Germline CDR1 SGHVS, CDR2 FNYEAQ. CDR3 sequence reads: CASSLTFAGGRDTQYF. In nucleotides, the CDR3 is TGTGCCAGCAGCTTAACGTTTGCGGGAGGGAGAGATACGCAGTATTTT.

The V gene is TRBV5-1, the J gene TRBJ2-7, with D tentatively TRBD2 (5 bases). V lost 2 bases to trimming and J lost 3 bases, with 9 bases between them. Germline V lookup: CDR1 SGHRS, CDR2 YFSETQ. This CDR3 is built from 13 residues. The chain's CDR3 is CASSFGRDYEQYF. The CDR3 DNA follows: TGCGCCAGCAGCTTCGGACGGGACTACGAGCAGTACTTC.

The chain has TRBV18 and TRBJ2-1; the D is unclear. V gave up 6 bases and J gave up 7 bases, with 10 bases separating them. The CDR3 is 12 residues long. Looked up from germline, CDR1 is KGHSH and CDR2 is LQKENI. This chain's CDR3 is CASSPVGNEQFF. The CDR3, as DNA: TGTGCCAGCTCCCCGGTGGGTAATGAGCAGTTCTTC.

The J gene is TRBJ1-1, the V gene TRBV30; possible D gene TRBD1, 6 bases. Trimming removed 8 bases from V and 1 base from J, with 14 bases in between. Germline-derived CDR1 and CDR2 are GTSNPN and SVGIG (reference sequence). The CDR3 is made up of 13 amino acids. CDR3 nucleotides: TGTGCCGGAGGGGGGCGCCCGAACACTGAAGCTTTCTTT. It is translated as CAGGGRPNTEAFF.

The V gene is TRBV14, the J gene TRBJ1-4; the D gene is possibly TRBD1 (5 bases). The CDR3 contains 14 residues. The V gene's germline CDR1 is SGHDN and CDR2 FVKESK. V was clipped by 4 bases and J by 7 bases, with 13 bases between them. DNA of the CDR3: TGTGCCAGCAGCCGGGGGGGAGTAAGTGAAAAACTGTTTTTT. As protein: CASSRGGVSEKLFF.

A single count supports this clone. The rearrangement uses TRBV19 and TRBJ2-7, with 9 bases lining up with TRBD1. The CDR3 spans 14 residues. V shed 9 bases, J shed 2 bases, and the junction held 8 bases outside the gene matches. In germline, CDR1 is LNHDA, CDR2 SQIVND (reference sequence). Written as DNA, the CDR3 is TGTGCCAGCAGTCCGGGACAGGGTCCCTACGAGCAGTACTTC. As protein: CASSPGQGPYEQYF.

As to this clone: An end of the junction does not agree with germline; a read error may underlie this. In DNA, the CDR3 is TGTGCCAGTACCAAGGGGGGACAGGGGTCGGCGGGAAAGAATTTT. Residues: CASTKGGQGSAGKNF. V gene TRBV19 combines with J gene TRBJ1-5, with 10 positions matching TRBD1. The CDR3 spans 15 residues. Germline-derived CDR1 and CDR2 are LNHDA and SQIVND (reference sequence).

V is TRBV7-6 and J is TRBJ2-7; tentatively, D is TRBD1 (6 bases). CDR3 length: 16 amino acids. Germline V gene lookup returns CDR1 SGHVS and CDR2 FNYEAQ. Trimming pared 0 bases from V and 2 bases from J, leaving 14 bases between. The CDR3 DNA reads TGTGCCAGCAGCTTAGCGGTGACAGGATCCCCCTACGAGCAGTACTTC. Protein: CASSLAVTGSPYEQYF.

The CDR3 DNA is TGTGCCAGCAGCCAAGATCGGCAGGCGGTCTATGGCTACACCTTC. Translating gives CASSQDRQAVYGYTF. This sequence joins TRBV14 and TRBJ1-2; D is uncertain. This CDR3 contains 15 residues. Per germline, CDR1 SGHDN and CDR2 FVKESK. V was shortened by 0 bases and J by 4 bases, with 12 bases between the two germline ends. Supplemented by reference TRBV14 and TRBJ1-2, the full variable domain reads EAGVTQFPSHSVIEKGQTVTLRCDPISGHDNLYWYRRVMGKEIKFLLHFVKESKQDESGMPNNRFLAERTGGTYSTLKVQPAELEDSGVYFCASSQDRQAVYGYTFGSGTRLTVV.

For this clone: Since the CDR3 does not end with the conserved phenylalanine or tryptophan, this likely comes from a read error. Because the CDR3's place on the DNA is in doubt, the DNA is left out and the CDR3 is given as listed by TCRdb. The chain employs TRBV16 and TRBJ1-2. In germline, CDR1 is KGHSY, CDR2 FQNENV. The CDR3 is 15 amino acids long, termini counted. CDR3: CASSEFWVVRKTYGY.

This clone turned up a few times. The rearrangement links TRBV30 to TRBJ2-5, with 7 bases lining up with TRBD2. There are 15 residues in the CDR3. J lost 4 bases, V lost 8 bases, and 16 bases had no gene match. The germline CDR1 and CDR2 sequences are GTSNPN and SVGIG (reference sequence). CDR3 DNA: TGTGCCCGCGGCGTTGGCGGGAGAGGAGGAGAGACCCAGTACTTC. It translates to CARGVGGRGGETQYF.

This chain connects TRBV14 to TRBJ2-3; 12 bases are shared with TRBD2. After removal of 4 bases from V and 3 bases from J, the junction contained 20 bases not matched to a gene. This CDR3 has 21 amino acids. Germline CDR1 SGHDN, CDR2 FVKESK. The CDR3 nucleotides are TGTGCCAGCAGCCGTTTTTTCGGGCTAGCGGGAGGGATGACGGAGACAGATACGCAGTATTTT. Translated, it gives CASSRFFGLAGGMTETDTQYF. The whole variable domain, remainder taken from reference TRBV14 and TRBJ2-3, is EAGVTQFPSHSVIEKGQTVTLRCDPISGHDNLYWYRRVMGKEIKFLLHFVKESKQDESGMPNNRFLAERTGGTYSTLKVQPAELEDSGVYFCASSRFFGLAGGMTETDTQYFGPGTRLTVL.

The CDR3 loop reads CASSFQGGTTLGQYF. The CDR3 coding sequence is TGTGCCAGCAGCTTCCAGGGCGGGACCACCCTGGGGCAGTACTTC. This chain connects TRBV7-2 to TRBJ2-7; TRBD2 is a possible D gene (6 bases). The CDR3 spans 15 residues. Looked up from germline, CDR1 is SGHTA and CDR2 is FQGNSA. Trimming shortened V by 3 bases and J by 9 bases, and 21 bases separated the two germline ends.

The chain uses TRBV11-2 and TRBJ2-2; 7 bases align to TRBD2. CDR1 is SGHAT and CDR2 is FQNNGV in the germline V gene. The CDR3 is 16 amino acids. Unmatched junction bases numbered 6, after V lost 4 bases and J lost 1 base. CDR3 loop: CASSSWGGRNTGELFF. The CDR3 DNA sequence: TGTGCCAGCAGCTCGTGGGGGGGACGGAACACCGGGGAGCTGTTTTTT.

The chain has TRBV6-5 and TRBJ2-5; maybe TRBD2 (6 bases). CDR3 length equals 13 residues. Germline V CDR1 and CDR2: MNHEY, SVGAGI. V was cut by 5 bases and J by 4 bases, with 11 bases left in between. The CDR3 DNA reads TGTGCCAGCAGTCCCGCCGGGAGAGAGACCCAGTACTTC. This gives the protein CASSPAGRETQYF.